This TCR beta chain is drawn from a study of regulatory T cells in long-lasting Graves disease. As for time point: newly diagnosed GD, antithyroid drugs for less than 3 months. The TCR library was made from RNA extracted from PBMCs. Collection of peripheral blood (about 10 milliliters) was done using EDTA tubes. In germline, CDR1 is SQVTM, CDR2 ANQGSEA. The CDR3 consists of 13 residues. V was clipped by 7 bases and J by 0 bases, with 10 bases between them. Study-wide results and limits: Persistent disease preferred TRBV28, TRBJ1-2 and TRBJ2-5.

As to this clonotype: Its antigen is unidentified.

CDR3-region Arm-PCR and iRepertoire HTBI primers produced the TCR beta libraries. TCRdb independently ran MiXCR on the multiplex PCR reads; one entry per CDR3 protein. This sample has about 300,000 distinct CDR3 sequences; roughly 18% occur once, and the top ten carry about 36%. Sequencing used peripheral blood mononuclear cells (PBMCs), obtained at new diagnosis, from a patient treated with antithyroid drugs. The source of this sequence is a female donor with Graves disease. The V call is TRBV29-1, the J call TRBJ2-1, with D perhaps matching TRBD1 (7 bases). The CDR3, as DNA: TGCAGCGGCCAGGGGGGCTCCTACAATGAGCAGTTCTTC. Its protein product is CSGQGGSYNEQFF.